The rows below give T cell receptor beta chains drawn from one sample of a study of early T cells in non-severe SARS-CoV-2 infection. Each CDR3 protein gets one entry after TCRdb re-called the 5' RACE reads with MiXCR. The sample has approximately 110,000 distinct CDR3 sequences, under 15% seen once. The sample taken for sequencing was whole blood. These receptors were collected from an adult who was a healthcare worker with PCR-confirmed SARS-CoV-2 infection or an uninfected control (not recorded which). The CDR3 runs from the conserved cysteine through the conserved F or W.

CDR3aa: CASIPQRGGRRETQYF; j_gene: TRBJ2-5; v_gene: TRBV7-8
CDR3aa: CASSLRQGPDNEQFF; j_gene: TRBJ2-1; v_gene: TRBV5-4
CDR3aa: CASGLETGEQYF; j_gene: TRBJ2-7; v_gene: TRBV7-9
CDR3aa: CASSESRGASGYTF; j_gene: TRBJ1-2; v_gene: TRBV2
CDR3aa: CASGEDNEKLFF; j_gene: TRBJ1-4; v_gene: TRBV7-9
CDR3aa: CSAPGTDQETQYF; j_gene: TRBJ2-5; v_gene: TRBV20-1
CDR3aa: CASSSHSNSPLHF; j_gene: TRBJ1-6; v_gene: TRBV27
CDR3aa: CASSTRTEDDEQYF; j_gene: TRBJ2-7; v_gene: TRBV12-3/TRBV12-4
CDR3aa: CASSVYGEQYF; j_gene: TRBJ2-7; v_gene: TRBV2
CDR3aa: CPSSEQLTDTQYF; j_gene: TRBJ2-3; v_gene: TRBV10-1
CDR3aa: CASSSQGNTGELFF; j_gene: TRBJ2-2; v_gene: TRBV7-2
CDR3aa: CAWSSWQGMNTEAFF; j_gene: TRBJ1-1; v_gene: TRBV30
CDR3aa: CASSSRTGRTETQYF; j_gene: TRBJ2-5; v_gene: TRBV7-9
CDR3aa: CASTSTPIETQYF; j_gene: TRBJ2-5; v_gene: TRBV7-9
CDR3aa: CSATAPSGGDNEQFF; j_gene: TRBJ2-1; v_gene: TRBV20-1
CDR3aa: CASSPRFDRDYGYTF; j_gene: TRBJ1-2; v_gene: TRBV7-8
CDR3aa: CASSPTSTDTQYF; j_gene: TRBJ2-3; v_gene: TRBV7-2
CDR3aa: CASSSLARGSEQYF; j_gene: TRBJ2-7; v_gene: TRBV7-9
CDR3aa: CASSSPLTGLTNEKLFF; j_gene: TRBJ1-4; v_gene: TRBV7-9
CDR3aa: CASSRQVPYNEQFF; j_gene: TRBJ2-1; v_gene: TRBV7-6
CDR3aa: CASSRQGKETQYF; j_gene: TRBJ2-5; v_gene: TRBV4-2
CDR3aa: CASSVRTDEKLFF; j_gene: TRBJ1-4; v_gene: TRBV6-1
CDR3aa: CASSPFNQPQHF; j_gene: TRBJ1-5; v_gene: TRBV18
CDR3aa: CASKGTASGANVLTF; j_gene: TRBJ2-6; v_gene: TRBV7-6
CDR3aa: CASSQEARAPQETQYF; j_gene: TRBJ2-5; v_gene: TRBV3-1
CDR3aa: CASSFSGLTGELFF; j_gene: TRBJ2-2; v_gene: TRBV7-2
CDR3aa: CASSLLGENTGELFF; j_gene: TRBJ2-2; v_gene: TRBV5-6
CDR3aa: CVSSPIIGTPTYEQYF; j_gene: TRBJ2-7; v_gene: TRBV7-3
CDR3aa: CASSWDANYGYTF; j_gene: TRBJ1-2; v_gene: TRBV2
CDR3aa: CASSLSWDRSNEKLFF; j_gene: TRBJ1-4; v_gene: TRBV5-1
CDR3aa: CASSPELGNEQFF; j_gene: TRBJ2-1; v_gene: TRBV18
CDR3aa: CASSLPGDTQYF; j_gene: TRBJ2-3; v_gene: TRBV6-6
CDR3aa: CASSVSSENIQYF; j_gene: TRBJ2-4; v_gene: TRBV9
CDR3aa: CASMVPNTEAFF; j_gene: TRBJ1-1; v_gene: TRBV28
CDR3aa: CSASFPAPGDQYF; j_gene: TRBJ2-7; v_gene: TRBV20-1
CDR3aa: CSAREIGNQPQHF; j_gene: TRBJ1-5; v_gene: TRBV20-1
CDR3aa: CASSEDGGNTIYF; j_gene: TRBJ1-3; v_gene: TRBV6-1
CDR3aa: CASSLVRRSRSYNEQFF; j_gene: TRBJ2-1; v_gene: TRBV11-2
CDR3aa: CSVQTGGSPLHF; j_gene: TRBJ1-6; v_gene: TRBV29-1
CDR3aa: CASRGQGNSPLHF; j_gene: TRBJ1-6; v_gene: TRBV6-2/TRBV6-3
CDR3aa: CASSPPGGTQYF; j_gene: TRBJ2-5; v_gene: TRBV3-1
CDR3aa: CSARDHGTGHMNTEAFF; j_gene: TRBJ1-1; v_gene: TRBV20-1
CDR3aa: CAIRGAGSHQPQHF; j_gene: TRBJ1-5; v_gene: TRBV10-3
CDR3aa: CASSPGTVRTYEQYF; j_gene: TRBJ2-7; v_gene: TRBV5-4
CDR3aa: CAGQGTYNEQFF; j_gene: TRBJ2-1; v_gene: TRBV29-1
CDR3aa: CSAQGGRAFF; j_gene: TRBJ1-1; v_gene: TRBV20-1
CDR3aa: CASRMTEGTGELFF; j_gene: TRBJ2-2; v_gene: TRBV2
CDR3aa: CASGWDPGQGSYEQYF; j_gene: TRBJ2-7; v_gene: TRBV12-5
CDR3aa: CASSWGSEAFF; j_gene: TRBJ1-1; v_gene: TRBV12-3/TRBV12-4
CDR3aa: CAWRRPVTDTQYF; j_gene: TRBJ2-3; v_gene: TRBV30
CDR3aa: CASSAQGGPTTEASF; j_gene: TRBJ1-1; v_gene: TRBV6-4
CDR3aa: CASSLTGPYGYTF; j_gene: TRBJ1-2; v_gene: TRBV12-3/TRBV12-4
CDR3aa: CASSSRWDSYTGELFF; j_gene: TRBJ2-2; v_gene: TRBV12-3/TRBV12-4
CDR3aa: CASSSAGYSPLHF; j_gene: TRBJ1-6; v_gene: TRBV2
CDR3aa: CASSSLDSGANVLTF; j_gene: TRBJ2-6; v_gene: TRBV7-9
CDR3aa: CASSQTRGEPFF; j_gene: TRBJ1-1; v_gene: TRBV7-2
CDR3aa: CASSSRTGEGRLGEQYF; j_gene: TRBJ2-7; v_gene: TRBV7-8
CDR3aa: CAISEFGQGDQGYTF; j_gene: TRBJ1-2; v_gene: TRBV10-3
CDR3aa: CASSLARTGGETQYF; j_gene: TRBJ2-5; v_gene: TRBV5-1
CDR3aa: CASSVRGRGKEKLFF; j_gene: TRBJ1-4; v_gene: TRBV25-1